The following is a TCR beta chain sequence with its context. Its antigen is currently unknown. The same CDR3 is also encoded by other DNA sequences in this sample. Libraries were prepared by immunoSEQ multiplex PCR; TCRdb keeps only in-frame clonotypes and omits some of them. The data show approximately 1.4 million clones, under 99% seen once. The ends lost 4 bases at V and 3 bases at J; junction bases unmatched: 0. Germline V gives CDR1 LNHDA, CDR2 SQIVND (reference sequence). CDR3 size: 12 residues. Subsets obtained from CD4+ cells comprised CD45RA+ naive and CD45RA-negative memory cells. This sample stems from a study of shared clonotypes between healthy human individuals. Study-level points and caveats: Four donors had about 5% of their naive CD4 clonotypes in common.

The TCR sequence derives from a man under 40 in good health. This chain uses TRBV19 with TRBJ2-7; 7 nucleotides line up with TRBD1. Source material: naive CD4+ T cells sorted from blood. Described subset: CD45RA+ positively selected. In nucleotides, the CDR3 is TGTGCCAGTAGTAGGGACAGCTACGAGCAGTACTTC. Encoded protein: CASSRDSYEQYF. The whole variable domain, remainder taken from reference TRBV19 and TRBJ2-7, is DGGITQSPKYLFRKEGQNVTLSCEQNLNHDAMYWYRQDPGQGLRLIYYSQIVNDFQKGDIAEGYSVSREKKESFPLTVTSAQKNPTAFYLCASSRDSYEQYFGPGTRLTVT.